This T cell receptor (beta chain) is from a study of shared clonotypes between healthy human individuals. In the naive CD8 group, cells lacked CD45RO and were positively selected for CCR7, so terminally differentiated effector memory CD45RA+ cells were left out. All donors were Caucasian adults living in Nashville, Tennessee. The study's findings and limits: Among non-shared clonotypes, generation probabilities were lower than among those shared by all four donors.

Clones were read by immunoSEQ multiplex PCR, and TCRdb kept only the in-frame ones, dropping some. The table lists 450,000 to 700,000 clones, roughly 95% of them singletons. For this clone: What it recognizes is unknown.

Germline assignment: CDR1 SNHLY and CDR2 FYNNEI. The CDR3 spans 14 residues. Trimming left V 6 bases short and J 5 bases short, with 14 bases between. The sequenced material came from naive CD8+ T cells sorted from blood. The chain is built from TRBV2 and TRBJ2-1; D gene ambiguous. This TCR came from a woman aged 30 to 39 in good health. The CDR3: CASSGETIHNEQFF. In nucleotides, the CDR3 is TGTGCCAGCAGCGGCGAGACAATCCACAATGAGCAGTTCTTC.